This T cell receptor (beta chain) was sequenced during a study of blood T cell repertoires in COVID-19. V was pared by 4 bases and J by 0 bases, with 14 bases between. Per germline, CDR1 SGHNT and CDR2 YYREEE (reference sequence). This CDR3 comprises 15 residues. Generated by immunoSEQ multiplex PCR, the TCRdb table keeps only in-frame clones and is missing some. The sample has roughly 140,000 clones, around four fifths seen once. The chain couples TRBV5-4 to TRBJ2-7; D is perhaps TRBD2 (6 bases). The clonotype originates from a woman in her forties with active or convalescent COVID-19. What was sequenced was peripheral blood. CDR3 coding DNA: TGTGCCAGCAGCGGCGGGACGGCGAGCTCCTACGAGCAGTACTTC. Protein sequence: CASSGGTASSYEQYF.